This TCR beta chain was sequenced for a study of T-cell reconstitution after alpha-beta-depleted transplantation in children. Whole-study results and caveats: One year after transplant, T-cell counts and diversity came mostly from newly produced T cells. Alpha-beta T cells about two months after transplant reportedly derived from several hundred expanded graft clones. Some patients showed high day-60 TCRbeta diversity, which derived from surviving recipient T cells and thymic progenitors.

The library targeted TCRbeta and was prepared with unique molecular identifiers. Via MiXCR, TCRdb re-called the PCR reads, giving one row per CDR3 protein. The table has hundreds of thousands of distinct CDR3 sequences, roughly 13% seen once. This clonotype was observed many times. The target antigen is unknown. The material sequenced was PBMCs, mostly from graft donor cells, taken 360 days after TCRalphabeta/CD19-depleted stem cell transplant. This sequence originates from a male patient under 18 who had a stem cell transplant for acute myeloid leukemia, so the T cells may come from the graft donor.

CDR3 sequence (DNA): TGTGCCAGCCTGGGACAGGGCCTAATCTACGAGCAGTACTTC. Translation gives CASLGQGLIYEQYF. This rearrangement joins TRBV28 to TRBJ2-7; 9 bases align to TRBD1. J lost 3 bases, V lost 8 bases, and 8 bases had no gene match. Germline CDR1 and CDR2: MDHEN and SYDVKM. This CDR3 is built from 14 residues.